A single sample gave rise to the 26 T cell receptor beta chains below, sequenced in a study of technical replicates of blood from a handful of donors. Measured with immunoSEQ multiplex PCR; TCRdb has only the in-frame clones, and not every one. The profile covers some 83,000 clones, with about 92% appearing a single time and about 0.41% taken by the ten largest. Source material: T cells isolated from PBMCs. These receptors came from a human donor in good health.

This rearrangement joins TRBV5-4 to TRBJ1-1; no clear D gene. Germline V CDR1 and CDR2: SGHNT, YYREEE (reference sequence). Deletions cut 0 bases from V and 4 bases from J, with 7 bases between. The CDR3 is made up of 13 amino acids. DNA for the CDR3: TGTGCCAGCAGCTTGGTGGGGAGCACTGAAGCTTTCTTT. As protein: CASSLVGSTEAFF.

In DNA form, the CDR3 reads TGTGCCAGCAACGAAGGGGGTTGGAATAATGGCTACACCTTC. It codes for CASNEGGWNNGYTF. The chain is built from TRBV6-1 and TRBJ1-2, with D possibly being TRBD1 (6 bases). This CDR3 region has 14 residues. Trimming cost V 7 bases and J 6 bases, with 18 bases left between them. Germline V gene data show CDR1 as MNHNS and CDR2 as SASEGT.

V and J are TRBV2 and TRBJ2-3, with D perhaps matching TRBD1 (6 bases). CDR3 length: 14 amino acids. CDR1 is SNHLY and CDR2 is FYNNEI in the germline V gene. Trimming pared 2 bases from V and 4 bases from J, leaving 10 bases between. CDR3 nucleotide sequence: TGTGCCAGCAGTGAACAGGGGCTCGCAGATACGCAGTATTTT. This translates into CASSEQGLADTQYF.

The V and J genes are TRBV9 and TRBJ1-2; weak D call: TRBD1 (5 bases). This CDR3 comprises 13 residues. V lost 4 bases to trimming and J lost 8 bases, with 15 bases between them. Germline-derived CDR1 and CDR2 are SGDLS and YYNGEE. Here the CDR3 DNA reads TGTGCCAGCAGCTATTCGGGGGGTTCCGGCTACACCTTC. Translated: CASSYSGGSGYTF.

This clone occurred once. The rearrangement joins TRBV6-5 to TRBJ2-7; 8 bases fit TRBD1. V lost 6 bases and J lost 2; bases outside the gene matches: 9. The CDR3 has 15 amino acids. CDR1 is MNHEY, CDR2 SVGAGI, per germline. CDR3 in DNA: TGTGCCAGCAGCAGTGTGGGGACAGGAGCCTACGAGCAGTACTTC. Its protein product is CASSSVGTGAYEQYF.

The genes are TRBV29-1 and TRBJ2-1; D is ambiguous. Germline V lookup: CDR1 SQVTM, CDR2 ANQGSEA. Trimming stripped 1 base from V and 2 bases from J, with 9 bases between. CDR3 size: 14 residues. In DNA form, the CDR3 reads TGCAGCGTTGAAGGGGCGCGTCCCTACAATGAGCAGTTCTTC. This encodes CSVEGARPYNEQFF.

J is TRBJ2-2 and V is TRBV6-5, with TRBD1 as a possible D gene (5 bases). This CDR3 comprises 15 residues. Trimming took off 6 bases at V and 3 bases at J, with 14 bases between the two ends. The germline gives CDR1 MNHEY, CDR2 SVGAGI. CDR3 in DNA: TGTGCCAGCAGACTCTTCGGACAAGACACCGGGGAGCTGTTTTTT. It is translated as CASRLFGQDTGELFF.

This clone was seen a handful of times. The rearrangement links TRBV19 to TRBJ1-1, with 8 bases identical to TRBD1. The germline gives CDR1 LNHDA, CDR2 SQIVND (reference sequence). The length of the CDR3 is 13 residues. With 4 bases clipped from V and 3 bases from J, the junction kept 1 base outside the gene matches. Written as DNA, the CDR3 is TGTGCCAGTAGTAAGGACAGGGACACTGAAGCTTTCTTT. Translation gives CASSKDRDTEAFF.

J is TRBJ1-2 and V is TRBV10-3; no definite D call. Germline lookup yields CDR1 ENHRY and CDR2 SYGVKD. The length of the CDR3 is 15 residues. V dropped 0 bases and J dropped 3 bases, with 11 bases sitting between them. The CDR3 loop reads CAISESLSSYYGYTF. The DNA of the CDR3 is TGTGCCATCAGTGAGTCCCTTAGCAGCTACTATGGCTACACCTTC.

The gene calls are TRBV18 and TRBJ2-7; D is possibly TRBD1 (6 bases). V gave up 0 bases and J gave up 5 bases, with 11 bases separating them. The CDR3 length is 14 residues. CDR1 is KGHSH, CDR2 LQKENI, per germline. CDR3 sequence reads: CASSPPLGGHEQYF. CDR3 nucleotide sequence: TGTGCCAGCTCACCACCCCTTGGGGGCCACGAGCAGTACTTC. Variable domain in full (rest from reference TRBV18 and TRBJ2-7): NAGVMQNPRHLVRRRGQEARLRCSPMKGHSHVYWYRQLPEEGLKFMVYLQKENIIDESGMPKERFSAEFPKEGPSILRIQQVVRGDSAAYFCASSPPLGGHEQYFGPGTRLTVT.

This chain uses TRBV7-9 with TRBJ1-1; D gene unclear. This CDR3 is 15 amino acids long. The germline V and J ends were trimmed by 2 bases and 5 bases, with 15 bases remaining between them. The germline CDR1 and CDR2 sequences are SEHNR and FQNEAQ (reference sequence). CDR3 region: CASSLYVNPGTEAFF. The CDR3 nucleotides are TGTGCCAGCAGCTTATACGTCAATCCGGGTACTGAAGCTTTCTTT.

The chain has TRBV9 and TRBJ2-2, with a weak D call TRBD2 (5 bases). Deletions cut 0 bases from V and 6 bases from J, with 9 bases between. The length of the CDR3 is 14 residues. Germline V gene lookup returns CDR1 SGDLS and CDR2 YYNGEE. The CDR3 protein is CASSVGLASGELFF. The CDR3 region has the DNA TGTGCCAGCAGCGTAGGGCTAGCCTCCGGGGAGCTGTTTTTT.

DNA of the CDR3: TGTGCCAGTAGTACGAGACAGGGGTCTGGTCAGCCCCAGCATTTT. Encoded protein: CASSTRQGSGQPQHF. The chain is built from TRBV19 and TRBJ1-5, with 8 bases fitting TRBD1. J gave up 6 bases and V 4 bases, and 8 bases lay outside the gene matches. The CDR3 spans 15 residues. The V gene's germline CDR1 is LNHDA and CDR2 SQIVND (reference sequence).

For the CDR3, the DNA is TGTGCCAGCCAAGATCGACCGGGACAGAGCTCCTACGAGCAGTACTTC. Amino acid sequence: CASQDRPGQSSYEQYF. The chain couples TRBV2 to TRBJ2-7; TRBD1 aligns across 7 bases. Per germline, CDR1 SNHLY and CDR2 FYNNEI. The CDR3 sequence is 16 residues long. J gave up 0 bases and V 8 bases, and 13 bases lay outside the gene matches.

CDR3: CASSSAGTSPFTGELFF. DNA for the CDR3: TGCGCCAGCAGTTCTGCCGGGACTAGCCCATTCACCGGGGAGCTGTTTTTT. The V and J genes are TRBV5-1 and TRBJ2-2, with TRBD2 matching 9 bases. The germline V gene has CDR1 SGHRS and CDR2 YFSETQ. Trimming cost V 5 bases and J 4 bases; bases outside gene matches: 12. CDR3 size: 17 residues.

This clone showed up just once. This sequence joins TRBV13 and TRBJ2-5; the D is unclear. V gave up 0 bases and J gave up 2 bases, with 7 bases separating them. CDR3 size: 14 residues. From germline, CDR1 is PRHDT and CDR2 FYEKMQ (reference sequence). The DNA for the CDR3 is TGTGCCAGCAGCTTAGGAGCTAGTCAAGAGACCCAGTACTTC. It specifies CASSLGASQETQYF.

The chain joins TRBV18 to TRBJ1-4; perhaps TRBD1 as D (5 bases). Trimming removed 0 bases at V and 2 bases at J, with 13 bases between. Germline values: CDR1 KGHSH, CDR2 LQKENI. This CDR3 comprises 17 residues. CDR3 bases: TGTGCCAGCTCACCACCGCTTCAGGGAAGCACTAATGAAAAACTGTTTTTT. This encodes CASSPPLQGSTNEKLFF.

This clone occurred once. The chain carries TRBV11-2 and TRBJ2-7; 7 positions agree with TRBD1. The CDR3 contains 12 residues. The V gene end was trimmed by 5 bases and the J gene end by 9 bases; junction bases not matched to a gene: 7. CDR1 SGHAT and CDR2 FQNNGV come from the germline V gene. CDR3 sequence reads: CASSTTGTGQYF. In DNA, the CDR3 is TGTGCCAGCAGCACGACAGGGACGGGGCAGTACTTC.

The rearrangement links TRBV7-2 to TRBJ2-7; TRBD1 agrees at 9 bases. The CDR3 has 15 residues. After removal of 0 bases from V and 6 bases from J, the junction contained 6 bases not matched to a gene. Germline V CDR1 and CDR2: SGHTA, FQGNSA. CDR3 sequence reads: CASSLAGYRGREQYF. The CDR3 DNA reads as TGTGCCAGCAGCTTAGCGGGGTACAGGGGGCGCGAGCAGTACTTC.

This rearrangement joins TRBV7-9 to TRBJ1-1; D not certain. This CDR3 has 13 residues. From germline, CDR1 is SEHNR and CDR2 FQNEAQ (reference sequence). V dropped 0 bases and J dropped 8 bases, with 10 bases sitting between them. The CDR3 spells CASSLASTFEAFF. The CDR3 DNA reads as TGTGCCAGCAGCTTAGCAAGCACCTTCGAAGCTTTCTTT. Using reference TRBV7-9 and TRBJ1-1 for the parts outside the CDR3, the full variable domain is DTGVSQNPRHKITKRGQNVTFRCDPISEHNRLYWYRQTLGQGPEFLTYFQNEAQLEKSRLLSDRFSAERPKGSFSTLEIQRTEQGDSAMYLCASSLASTFEAFFGQGTRLTVV.

The V call is TRBV7-9, the J call TRBJ1-3, with a tentative D call TRBD1 (6 bases). V was shortened by 3 bases and J by 4 bases, with 13 bases between the two germline ends. CDR1 is SEHNR, CDR2 FQNEAQ, per germline (reference sequence). This CDR3 region has 15 residues. CDR3 region: CASSLDRDIGNTIYF. The CDR3, as DNA: TGTGCCAGCAGCTTGGACCGGGACATAGGAAACACCATATATTTT. The variable domain in full, with the rest retrieved from reference TRBV7-9 and TRBJ1-3, is DTGVSQNPRHKITKRGQNVTFRCDPISEHNRLYWYRQTLGQGPEFLTYFQNEAQLEKSRLLSDRFSAERPKGSFSTLEIQRTEQGDSAMYLCASSLDRDIGNTIYFGEGSWLTVV.

This sequence joins TRBV27 and TRBJ2-7; TRBD2 agrees at 8 bases. Per germline, CDR1 MNHEY and CDR2 SMNVEV (reference sequence). The CDR3 is made up of 16 amino acids. Trimming at V came to 5 bases and at J to 3 bases, leaving 12 bases not matched to a gene. The CDR3, as DNA: TGTGCCAGCAGTCCCTCCTTGCGGGAGGCCTTCTACGAGCAGTACTTC. Protein product: CASSPSLREAFYEQYF.

The chain is built from TRBV7-2 and TRBJ2-1, with no clear D. The CDR3 totals 12 residues. Trimming shortened V by 5 bases and J by 3 bases, and 5 bases separated the two germline ends. The V gene's germline CDR1 is SGHTA and CDR2 FQGNSA. The CDR3 spells CASSVNYNEQFF. DNA for the CDR3: TGTGCCAGCAGCGTCAACTACAATGAGCAGTTCTTC.

This clone was recorded only once. The V call is TRBV29-1, the J call TRBJ1-2; D unclear. V was clipped by 0 bases and J by 6 bases, with 14 bases between them. Germline assignment: CDR1 SQVTM and CDR2 ANQGSEA. The CDR3 runs 14 residues. CDR3 nucleotide sequence: TGCAGCGTTGAAGATCCAGGAAGACCTGATGGCTACACCTTC. Translated: CSVEDPGRPDGYTF.

The count of this clone is one. The chain has TRBV2 and TRBJ2-7; 11 nucleotides align to TRBD2. Trimming cost V 6 bases and J 3 bases; bases outside gene matches: 1. Germline V gene lookup returns CDR1 SNHLY and CDR2 FYNNEI. The CDR3 extends over 13 amino acids. The CDR3 DNA sequence: TGTGCCAGCAGAACTAGCGGGGGCTACGAGCAGTACTTC. Translation: CASRTSGGYEQYF.

The V call is TRBV9, the J call TRBJ2-1; possibly TRBD2 for D (6 bases). There are 17 residues in the CDR3. Trimming took off 4 bases at V and 4 bases at J, with 21 bases between the two ends. Germline V gene sequence: CDR1 SGDLS, CDR2 YYNGEE. CDR3 in DNA: TGTGCCAGCAGCATGCTACCGGGAGAGGGCCTATACAATGAGCAGTTCTTC. This sequence encodes CASSMLPGEGLYNEQFF.